This T cell receptor beta chain was retrieved from a study of T cells after yellow fever vaccination. Whole-study results and caveats: By day 5 rather than day 15, the secondary response had peaked, though it was weaker. Abundant clonotypes from the bulk population could contaminate FACS-sorted repertoires. Clonotypes appearing in both CD4 and CD8 compartments existed, and their share was small.

Template-switching 5'RACE yielded the TCR cDNA; a universal primer site and UMIs were added in the process. TCRdb reprocessed the 5' RACE reads with MiXCR, giving one entry per CDR3 protein. The data show a few hundred thousand distinct CDR3 sequences, about 12% seen once. This clonotype was detected once. Its specificity is unknown. This CDR3 spans 17 amino acids. Germline CDR1 reads SGHKS; CDR2 reads YYEKEE (reference sequence). With V trimmed by 4 bases and J by 4 bases, 13 bases remained unmatched. This sequence joins TRBV5-5 and TRBJ1-5; TRBD1 aligns across 8 bases. Sequencing used CD4+ T cells sorted from PBMCs, obtained 15 days after the yellow fever booster vaccination. The clonotype was recovered from a man between 18 and 35 years old who received the YFV17D yellow fever vaccine. The CDR3 DNA sequence: TGTGCCAGCAGCCCTAGGGGCGGGACAGGAGCAAATCAGCCCCAGCATTTT. Translating gives CASSPRGGTGANQPQHF.